The next 18 T cell receptor beta chains were all read from a single sample in a study of cytomegalovirus exposure and HLA in healthy donors. Use of 60 Vbeta and 13 Jbeta primers characterized the PCR. Profiling relied on immunoSEQ multiplex PCR, and the TCRdb table lists in-frame clones only, not all of them. The data hold under 200,000 clones, with about four fifths observed a single time. Sequencing used PBMCs. These receptors all stem from a male donor in good health and CMV-seropositive.

Worth noting for this clone: Other DNA sequences in this sample translate to the same CDR3. The chain joins TRBV19 to TRBJ2-3; maybe TRBD1 (6 bases). Germline V gene sequence: CDR1 LNHDA, CDR2 SQIVND (reference sequence). The CDR3 is 14 amino acids. The V end lost 3 bases, the J end lost 0 bases, and 7 bases lay between the germline ends. This chain's CDR3 is CASSMRGSTDTQYF. The CDR3 nucleotides are TGTGCCAGTAGTATGAGGGGGAGCACAGATACGCAGTATTTT.

The chain has TRBV30 and TRBJ1-6; 9 nucleotides agree with TRBD1. The germline CDR1 and CDR2 sequences are GTSNPN and SVGIG (reference sequence). With 1 base clipped from V and 9 bases from J, the junction kept 7 bases outside the gene matches. The CDR3 contains 15 residues. The CDR3 reads CAWSGPGQGSSPLHF. CDR3 nucleotides: TGTGCCTGGAGTGGTCCGGGACAGGGCAGTTCACCCCTCCACTTT.

The chain joins TRBV18 to TRBJ2-2; 9 nucleotides match TRBD1. Germline loops: CDR1 KGHSH, CDR2 LQKENI. J gave up 6 bases and V 5 bases, and 4 bases lay outside the gene matches. The CDR3 is 14 residues long. The CDR3 sequence: CASSWTGEAGELFF. The CDR3 nucleotides read TGTGCCAGCTCATGGACAGGGGAGGCCGGGGAGCTGTTTTTT.

The chain recombines TRBV7-6 with TRBJ2-7; 7 bases map to TRBD2. From germline, CDR1 is SGHVS and CDR2 FNYEAQ. The CDR3 length is 15 residues. The V and J ends lost 1 base and 1 base, in that order; junction bases with no gene match: 4. CDR3 protein: CASSLEGLKSYEQYF. The CDR3, as DNA: TGTGCCAGCAGCTTAGAGGGACTAAAATCCTACGAGCAGTACTTC.

This chain connects TRBV5-6 to TRBJ2-2; 7 positions match TRBD1. The V gene end was trimmed by 2 bases and the J gene end by 8 bases; junction bases not matched to a gene: 9. Germline CDR1 and CDR2: SGHDT and YYEEEE. The CDR3 length is 15 residues. The CDR3 region has the DNA TGTGCCAGCAGCTTTGGGACAGCCCTATTAGGGGAGCTGTTTTTT. Translating it yields CASSFGTALLGELFF.

The J gene is TRBJ1-6, the V gene TRBV11-1; no definite D call. The CDR3 sequence is 12 residues long. Germline CDR1 and CDR2: SGHAT and FQDESV (reference sequence). Deletions cut 1 base from V and 10 bases from J, with 5 bases between. CDR3 protein: CASSLGGSPLHF. DNA of the CDR3: TGTGCCAGCAGCTTAGGCGGATCACCCCTCCACTTT. The complete variable domain, with remaining parts taken from reference TRBV11-1 and TRBJ1-6, reads EAEVAQSPRYKITEKSQAVAFWCDPISGHATLYWYRQILGQGPELLVQFQDESVVDDSQLPKDRFSAERLKGVDSTLKIQPAELGDSAMYLCASSLGGSPLHFGNGTRLTVT.

This clone was seen a handful of times. The chain employs TRBV6-5 and TRBJ1-2; 7 nucleotides line up with TRBD1. This CDR3 has 15 amino acids. Germline V gene sequence: CDR1 MNHEY, CDR2 SVGAGI. V lost 8 bases and J lost 5; bases outside the gene matches: 14. The CDR3 loop reads CASGQAGRYLYGYTF. CDR3 coding DNA: TGTGCCAGCGGACAGGCCGGTCGGTATCTTTATGGCTACACCTTC.

The V gene is TRBV9, the J gene TRBJ1-2, with D uncertain. The CDR3 consists of 14 residues. Germline V gene data show CDR1 as SGDLS and CDR2 as YYNGEE. Trimming removed 4 bases from V and 5 bases from J, with 15 bases in between. The CDR3, as DNA: TGTGCCAGCAGCCCCGGAGGGCTGGGGTATGGCTACACCTTC. As protein: CASSPGGLGYGYTF.

The rearrangement uses TRBV19 and TRBJ1-5; 8 positions agree with TRBD1. Germline trimming cut 5 bases from V and 0 bases from J; bases unmatched to any gene: 6. CDR1 LNHDA and CDR2 SQIVND come from the germline V gene (reference sequence). The CDR3 is 16 residues long. The CDR3 sequence is CASSPRDRHSNQPQHF. The CDR3 bases are TGTGCCAGTAGTCCAAGGGACAGGCATAGCAATCAGCCCCAGCATTTT.

The V and J genes are TRBV30 and TRBJ1-2; possible D gene TRBD1, 5 bases. The CDR3 consists of 13 residues. Germline lookup yields CDR1 GTSNPN and CDR2 SVGIG (reference sequence). The germline V and J ends were trimmed by 2 bases and 8 bases, with 15 bases remaining between them. This CDR3 reads CAWSRQGGGGYTF. The CDR3 nucleotides are TGTGCCTGGAGTAGGCAGGGTGGAGGGGGCTACACCTTC.

The J gene is TRBJ1-4, the V gene TRBV5-1; D gene uncertain. Per the germline V gene, CDR1 is SGHRS and CDR2 is YFSETQ. V was shortened by 4 bases and J by 8 bases, with 12 bases between the two germline ends. CDR3 length: 13 residues. The CDR3 sequence: CASSRETDEKLFF. In DNA, the CDR3 is TGCGCCAGCAGCCGGGAAACAGACGAAAAACTGTTTTTT.

This clone was seen a few times. This chain joins TRBV4-1 and TRBJ1-1, with D uncertain. This CDR3 region has 13 residues. Trimming left V 5 bases short and J 5 bases short, with 12 bases between. Germline CDR1 reads MGHRA; CDR2 reads YSYEKL. The CDR3 region is CASSSETGTEAFF. The CDR3 coding sequence is TGCGCCAGCAGCTCTGAGACGGGAACTGAAGCTTTCTTT.

The chain joins TRBV11-2 to TRBJ2-7, with D possibly being TRBD1 (5 bases). This CDR3 comprises 14 residues. Germline CDR1 SGHAT, CDR2 FQNNGV. The germline V and J ends were trimmed by 6 bases and 4 bases, with 16 bases remaining between them. The CDR3 protein is CASRLRGFGYEQYF. The CDR3 DNA reads TGTGCCAGCAGGTTAAGGGGATTCGGATACGAGCAGTACTTC.

This clone was detected only once. This chain connects TRBV27 to TRBJ1-5; D remains unclear. The ends were cut back, 2 bases at V and 5 bases at J, with 7 bases in the middle. The CDR3 is made up of 13 amino acids. Germline CDR1 reads MNHEY; CDR2 reads SMNVEV (reference sequence). The CDR3 nucleotides read TGTGCCAGCAGTTTAGGGAGATATCAGCCCCAGCATTTT. It translates to CASSLGRYQPQHF.

In regard to this clone: Its ends do not fully match the called genes, so a read error is possible. The chain has TRBV6-1 and TRBJ1-3; D not resolved. The CDR3 runs 13 residues. CDR1 is MNHNS and CDR2 is SASEGT in the germline V gene. Here the CDR3 DNA reads TGTGCCAGCAGTGAATATTGGACGGATGGGAGGAATTTT. It encodes CASSEYWTDGRNF.

This chain joins TRBV10-3 and TRBJ2-3; maybe TRBD2 (6 bases). CDR1 is ENHRY, CDR2 SYGVKD, per germline. This CDR3 has 16 amino acids. The V end lost 3 bases, the J end lost 0 bases, and 13 bases lay between the germline ends. CDR3 nucleotide sequence: TGTGCCATCAGTGACGGGACTGACCAAAGCACAGATACGCAGTATTTT. This codes for CAISDGTDQSTDTQYF.

This clone was detected only a few times. V is TRBV6-1 and J is TRBJ2-2; D may be TRBD1 (5 bases). Trimming left V 5 bases short and J 7 bases short, with 14 bases between. Germline CDR1 MNHNS, CDR2 SASEGT. This CDR3 is built from 14 residues. The CDR3 bases are TGTGCCAGCAGTCTACAGGTGCAGGTCGGGGAGCTGTTTTTT. This codes for CASSLQVQVGELFF.

V is TRBV15 and J is TRBJ2-6; D possibly corresponds to TRBD1 (5 bases). Looked up from germline, CDR1 is LNHNV and CDR2 is YYDKDF (reference sequence). V was cut by 0 bases and J by 4 bases, with 13 bases left in between. The CDR3 is 17 residues long. CDR3 in amino acids: CATSRDGSGSGANVLTF. CDR3 sequence (DNA): TGTGCCACCAGCAGAGACGGTTCAGGGTCAGGGGCCAACGTCCTGACTTTC.